Shown below are 32 T cell receptor beta chains from a single sample sequenced in a study of T cell responses to AZD1222 COVID-19 vaccine. Produced via immunoSEQ multiplex PCR; TCRdb's table is partial and in-frame only. Of some 150,000 clones detected, 90% appear once; the ten largest clones hold approximately 17%. The sample in question was peripheral blood, obtained on day 0 of AZD1222 vaccination. Source of these receptors: an adult in good health.

This clone was picked up a small number of times. The rearrangement links TRBV30 to TRBJ2-7; no clear D. The CDR3 contains 12 residues. V was shortened by 2 bases and J by 3 bases, with 8 bases between the two germline ends. CDR1 is GTSNPN and CDR2 is SVGIG in the germline V gene (reference sequence). As DNA, the CDR3 is TGTGCCTGGAGTAACTGGATCTACGAGCAGTACTTC. Encoded protein: CAWSNWIYEQYF.

The chain links TRBV27 to TRBJ1-6; 7 bases agree with TRBD1. With V trimmed by 5 bases and J by 6 bases, 4 bases remained unmatched. The CDR3 extends over 14 amino acids. The germline V gene has CDR1 MNHEY and CDR2 SMNVEV (reference sequence). The CDR3 reads CASSPGQPNSPLHF. DNA for the CDR3: TGTGCCAGCAGTCCGGGACAGCCTAATTCACCCCTCCACTTT.

The V and J genes are TRBV19 and TRBJ2-7; 12 bases line up with TRBD1. Germline CDR1 is LNHDA and CDR2 is SQIVND (reference sequence). J gave up 1 base and V 4 bases, and 8 bases lay outside the gene matches. CDR3 length equals 17 residues. The DNA of the CDR3 is TGTGCCAGTAGTAGCTGGGACAGGGGGCGTTCGTCCTACGAGCAGTACTTC. It encodes CASSSWDRGRSSYEQYF.

The V and J genes are TRBV5-4 and TRBJ1-2, with a possible D match to TRBD1 (6 bases). Germline CDR1 SGHNT, CDR2 YYREEE (reference sequence). Trimming shortened V by 2 bases and J by 8 bases, and 19 bases separated the two germline ends. CDR3 length: 15 residues. Here the CDR3 reads CASSLITGSPRGYTF. In DNA, the CDR3 is TGTGCCAGCAGCTTAATCACAGGGAGTCCTCGGGGCTACACCTTC.

The V call is TRBV19, the J call TRBJ2-2; D unclear. The CDR3 covers 12 residues. Germline CDR1 and CDR2: LNHDA and SQIVND (reference sequence). V was pared by 5 bases and J by 5 bases, with 6 bases between. The CDR3 protein is CASSPRTGELFF. The CDR3 DNA reads TGTGCCAGTAGTCCCCGAACCGGGGAGCTGTTTTTT.

The J gene is TRBJ1-1, the V gene TRBV9, with no clear D. V was clipped by 4 bases and J by 4 bases, with 17 bases between them. There are 15 residues in the CDR3. The germline gives CDR1 SGDLS, CDR2 YYNGEE. The CDR3 protein is CASSSAGRMGTEAFF. The CDR3 DNA reads TGTGCCAGCAGCTCAGCCGGCCGGATGGGCACTGAAGCTTTCTTT.

This chain uses TRBV7-9 with TRBJ1-6; D might be TRBD1 (5 bases). The V gene lost 5 bases and the J gene lost 7 bases, with 15 bases spanning the gap. CDR3 length equals 15 residues. Germline CDR1 is SEHNR and CDR2 is FQNEAQ (reference sequence). CDR3: CASSDRGPKNSPLHF. CDR3 nucleotide sequence: TGTGCCAGCAGCGACCGGGGACCAAAAAATTCACCCCTCCACTTT.

This clone was recorded once. J is TRBJ2-3 and V is TRBV19; 9 bases fit TRBD1. Trimming cost V 5 bases and J 2 bases; bases outside gene matches: 5. Germline lookup yields CDR1 LNHDA and CDR2 SQIVND (reference sequence). The CDR3 totals 15 residues. The CDR3 DNA reads TGTGCCAGTAGTGAACAGGGGGCGGACACAGATACGCAGTATTTT. It translates to CASSEQGADTDTQYF.

V gene TRBV6-4 combines with J gene TRBJ2-3; 8 nucleotides match TRBD1. V lost 3 bases to trimming and J lost 5 bases; unmatched junction nucleotides: 1. The length of the CDR3 is 13 residues. Germline V gene data show CDR1 as MRHNA and CDR2 as SNTAGT. The CDR3: CASSEDRGDTQYF. CDR3 bases: TGTGCCAGCAGTGAAGACAGGGGAGATACGCAGTATTTT.

The chain is built from TRBV18 and TRBJ1-6, with 7 bases fitting TRBD1. The CDR3 spans 16 residues. Looked up from germline, CDR1 is KGHSH and CDR2 is LQKENI. V shed 3 bases, J shed 9 bases, and the junction held 11 bases outside the gene matches. Here the CDR3 DNA reads TGTGCCAGCTCACCCGGACAGGCGCGAGGGACTTCACCCCTCCACTTT. Translation gives CASSPGQARGTSPLHF.

This chain links TRBV2 with TRBJ2-2; D is ambiguous. Trimming removed 6 bases at V and 5 bases at J, with 10 bases between. Germline assignment: CDR1 SNHLY and CDR2 FYNNEI. This CDR3 comprises 13 residues. CDR3 DNA: TGTGCCAGCAGATCCCTAAAGACCGGGGAGCTGTTTTTT. This sequence encodes CASRSLKTGELFF.

Written as DNA, the CDR3 is TGTGCCAGCAGTGCGAGTACTGAGCAGTTCTTC. Amino acid sequence: CASSASTEQFF. V is TRBV2 and J is TRBJ2-1; D unresolved. V was shortened by 4 bases and J by 9 bases, with 7 bases between the two germline ends. The CDR3 extends over 11 amino acids. Germline V gene data show CDR1 as SNHLY and CDR2 as FYNNEI. The full variable domain, its missing parts supplied by reference TRBV2 and TRBJ2-1, is EPEVTQTPSHQVTQMGQEVILRCVPISNHLYFYWYRQILGQKVEFLVSFYNNEISEKSEIFDDQFSVERPDGSNFTLKIRSTKLEDSAMYFCASSASTEQFFGPGTRLTVL.

J is TRBJ2-1 and V is TRBV6-5; either TRBD1 or TRBD2 may supply D (5 bases each). With 2 bases removed from V and 7 bases from J, the gap between germline ends came to 15 bases. Germline V lookup: CDR1 MNHEY, CDR2 SVGAGI. The CDR3 length is 15 residues. The CDR3 loop is CASSYNPGTSNEQFF. In DNA form, the CDR3 reads TGTGCCAGCAGTTACAACCCGGGGACCAGTAATGAGCAGTTCTTC.

V and J are TRBV30 and TRBJ1-2; D ambiguous. This CDR3 spans 13 amino acids. CDR1 GTSNPN and CDR2 SVGIG come from the germline V gene (reference sequence). V lost 0 bases and J lost 8, with 13 bases in between. DNA of the CDR3: TGTGCCTGGAGTGTACTAGGACCACGAGGCTACACCTTC. Translation: CAWSVLGPRGYTF. The full variable domain, in which reference TRBV30 and TRBJ1-2 provide the parts outside the CDR3, is SQTIHQWPATLVQPVGSPLSLECTVEGTSNPNLYWYRQAAGRGLQLLFYSVGIGQISSEVPQNLSASRPQDRQFILSSKKLLLSDSGFYLCAWSVLGPRGYTFGSGTRLTVV.

As to this clone: Other DNA sequences from this sample encode an identical CDR3 as well. J is TRBJ2-5 and V is TRBV11-2; D is undetermined. This CDR3 has 11 residues. Trimming removed 2 bases from V and 2 bases from J, with 0 bases in between. Germline V CDR1 and CDR2: SGHAT, FQNNGV. The DNA of the CDR3 is TGTGCCAGCAGCTTACAAGAGACCCAGTACTTC. Translated: CASSLQETQYF.

The chain couples TRBV2 to TRBJ2-7; TRBD1 aligns across 7 bases. Germline assignment: CDR1 SNHLY and CDR2 FYNNEI. This CDR3 is 13 amino acids long. V lost 8 bases to trimming and J lost 2 bases; unmatched junction nucleotides: 6. Written as DNA, the CDR3 is TGTGCCAGCTTCCAGGGGGAAGCCTACGAGCAGTACTTC. It is translated as CASFQGEAYEQYF. Combining the CDR3 with reference TRBV2 and TRBJ2-7 gives the whole variable domain EPEVTQTPSHQVTQMGQEVILRCVPISNHLYFYWYRQILGQKVEFLVSFYNNEISEKSEIFDDQFSVERPDGSNFTLKIRSTKLEDSAMYFCASFQGEAYEQYFGPGTRLTVT.

The rearrangement links TRBV3-1 (or the pseudogene TRBV3-2) to TRBJ1-3; D unclear. There are 18 residues in the CDR3. Trimming removed 4 bases at V and 4 bases at J, with 23 bases between. The V gene's germline CDR1 is LGHDT and CDR2 YNNKEL (reference sequence). CDR3 sequence reads: CASSPNLHFQRYGNTIYF. CDR3 nucleotide sequence: TGTGCCAGCAGCCCCAACCTTCACTTTCAGCGTTACGGAAACACCATATATTTT.

V gene TRBV6-5 combines with J gene TRBJ2-7; D is perhaps TRBD1 (6 bases). Germline CDR1 MNHEY, CDR2 SVGAGI. V gave up 6 bases and J gave up 5 bases, with 17 bases separating them. CDR3 length equals 14 residues. The chain's CDR3 is CASRKKTGLHEQYF. The CDR3 DNA reads TGTGCCAGCAGGAAAAAGACAGGCCTCCACGAGCAGTACTTC.

The CDR3 coding sequence is TGCGCCAGCAGCCCGGACAGGGCGGGCTACACCTTC. This codes for CASSPDRAGYTF. The rearrangement links TRBV4-1 to TRBJ1-2, with 8 bases identical to TRBD1. The germline CDR1 and CDR2 sequences are MGHRA and YSYEKL. CDR3 length: 12 residues. Trimming cost V 4 bases and J 8 bases; bases outside gene matches: 3.

The chain combines TRBV7-9 with TRBJ1-3; the D is unclear. Trimming cost V 1 base and J 2 bases, with 12 bases left between them. Germline V gene data show CDR1 as SEHNR and CDR2 as FQNEAQ (reference sequence). This CDR3 spans 16 amino acids. This chain's CDR3 is CASSLGGPRAGNTIYF. In DNA form, the CDR3 reads TGTGCCAGCAGCTTAGGGGGTCCGAGGGCTGGAAACACCATATATTTT.

J is TRBJ1-1 and V is TRBV7-9; TRBD1 is a possible D gene (5 bases). There are 13 residues in the CDR3. V was pared by 7 bases and J by 5 bases, with 14 bases between. CDR1 and CDR2 from the germline V gene are SEHNR and FQNEAQ (reference sequence). CDR3 residues: CASTLREGTEAFF. CDR3 nucleotides: TGTGCCAGCACCCTCAGGGAGGGAACTGAAGCTTTCTTT.

The chain is built from TRBV2 and TRBJ2-7; D is unresolved. This CDR3 is built from 14 residues. The germline CDR1 and CDR2 sequences are SNHLY and FYNNEI. The V end lost 9 bases, the J end lost 1 base, and 16 bases lay between the germline ends. The CDR3 protein is CASGNVPQSYEQYF. CDR3 sequence (DNA): TGTGCCAGTGGGAATGTGCCACAGTCCTACGAGCAGTACTTC. Based on the CDR3 plus reference TRBV2 and TRBJ2-7, the full variable domain is EPEVTQTPSHQVTQMGQEVILRCVPISNHLYFYWYRQILGQKVEFLVSFYNNEISEKSEIFDDQFSVERPDGSNFTLKIRSTKLEDSAMYFCASGNVPQSYEQYFGPGTRLTVT.

This sequence joins TRBV19 and TRBJ2-1, with D maybe TRBD2 (6 bases). Germline V gives CDR1 LNHDA, CDR2 SQIVND (reference sequence). Trimming took 7 bases from V and 1 from J, leaving 17 bases between them. The CDR3 is 16 residues long. The CDR3 protein is CASIGRRDVSYNEQFF. CDR3 bases: TGTGCCAGTATAGGCAGGCGGGACGTATCCTACAATGAGCAGTTCTTC.

This clone was seen just once. DNA of the CDR3: TGTGCCAGCATGTCAGTGGCCCAGGCCACTGAAGCTTTCTTT. Its protein is CASMSVAQATEAFF. The rearrangement joins TRBV28 to TRBJ1-1; D is undetermined. This CDR3 is built from 14 residues. From germline, CDR1 is MDHEN and CDR2 SYDVKM. The V and J ends lost 7 bases and 4 bases respectively, with 16 bases between them. Filled out from reference TRBV28 and TRBJ1-1, the complete variable domain reads DVKVTQSSRYLVKRTGEKVFLECVQDMDHENMFWYRQDPGLGLRLIYFSYDVKMKEKGDIPEGYSVSREKKERFSLILESASTNQTSMYLCASMSVAQATEAFFGQGTRLTVV.

The chain couples TRBV3-1 (or the pseudogene TRBV3-2) to TRBJ1-3; weak D call: TRBD1 (5 bases). Trimming pared 0 bases from V and 8 bases from J, leaving 17 bases between. The V gene's germline CDR1 is LGHDT and CDR2 YNNKEL (reference sequence). The CDR3 loop spans 16 amino acids. The CDR3 coding sequence is TGTGCCAGCAGCCAAGACAAGGACATTATCCGGGACACCATATATTTT. Residues: CASSQDKDIIRDTIYF.

The chain combines TRBV19 with TRBJ2-7; perhaps TRBD1 as D (5 bases). Trimming took off 4 bases at V and 1 base at J, with 14 bases between the two ends. CDR3 length: 15 residues. Germline CDR1 reads LNHDA; CDR2 reads SQIVND (reference sequence). CDR3 amino acids: CASSTGRTYSYEQYF. DNA of the CDR3: TGTGCCAGTAGTACCGGTAGGACATATTCCTACGAGCAGTACTTC.

This rearrangement joins TRBV12-3 or TRBV12-4 to TRBJ1-2; the D gene is possibly TRBD1 (5 bases). V was clipped by 6 bases and J by 10 bases, with 18 bases between them. There are 13 residues in the CDR3. The CDR3 DNA is TGTGCCAGCAGGCTCGGGGCAGGGACGGACTACACCTTC. Its translation: CASRLGAGTDYTF.

This chain's CDR3 is CAWTAGGARQPQHF. The CDR3 DNA reads as TGTGCCTGGACGGCTGGGGGGGCTCGGCAGCCCCAGCATTTT. The V and J genes are TRBV30 and TRBJ1-5; possible D gene TRBD1, 6 bases. The CDR3 covers 14 residues. Trimming took off 4 bases at V and 7 bases at J, with 17 bases between the two ends. CDR1 GTSNPN and CDR2 SVGIG come from the germline V gene (reference sequence).

The rearrangement links TRBV5-5 to TRBJ2-3; TRBD1 aligns across 7 bases. The length of the CDR3 is 14 residues. CDR1 is SGHKS, CDR2 YYEKEE, per germline (reference sequence). The V and J ends lost 4 bases and 5 bases, in that order; junction bases with no gene match: 7. The CDR3 reads CASSEGGVIDTQYF. The DNA for the CDR3 is TGTGCCAGCAGCGAAGGGGGCGTAATAGATACGCAGTATTTT. The full variable domain, in which reference TRBV5-5 and TRBJ2-3 provide the parts outside the CDR3, is DAGVTQSPTHLIKTRGQQVTLRCSPISGHKSVSWYQQVLGQGPQFIFQYYEKEERGRGNFPDRFSARQFPNYSSELNVNALLLGDSALYLCASSEGGVIDTQYFGPGTRLTVL.

In DNA, the CDR3 is TGCGCCAGCAGCCCCGTCGACCCGGGGGGAAACACCATATATTTT. It translates to CASSPVDPGGNTIYF. The V gene is TRBV5-1, the J gene TRBJ1-3; the D is unclear. CDR3 length: 15 residues. The germline gives CDR1 SGHRS, CDR2 YFSETQ. V shed 4 bases and J shed 4 bases, with 15 bases lying between them. Looking up the rest from reference TRBV5-1 and TRBJ1-3 gives the full variable domain: KAGVTQTPRYLIKTRGQQVTLSCSPISGHRSVSWYQQTPGQGLQFLFEYFSETQRNKGNFPGRFSGRQFSNSRSEMNVSTLELGDSALYLCASSPVDPGGNTIYFGEGSWLTVV.

The rearrangement uses TRBV7-2 and TRBJ1-2, with 7 nucleotides matching TRBD1. Trimming at V came to 5 bases and at J to 7 bases, leaving 7 bases not matched to a gene. Germline V CDR1 and CDR2: SGHTA, FQGNSA. The CDR3 is made up of 13 amino acids. CDR3 sequence: CASSLYGTAGYTF. The CDR3 nucleotides read TGTGCCAGCAGCCTTTACGGGACAGCTGGCTACACCTTC. The full variable domain, rest sourced from reference TRBV7-2 and TRBJ1-2, is GAGVSQSPSNKVTEKGKDVELRCDPISGHTALYWYRQSLGQGLEFLIYFQGNSAPDKSGLPSDRFSAERTGGSVSTLTIQRTQQEDSAVYLCASSLYGTAGYTFGSGTRLTVV.

V gene TRBV7-3 combines with J gene TRBJ1-2; D gene uncertain. This CDR3 has 13 amino acids. The germline V and J ends were trimmed by 2 bases and 2 bases, with 6 bases remaining between them. CDR1 is SGHTA and CDR2 is FQGTGA in the germline V gene. The CDR3: CASSLGPNYGYTF. The CDR3 DNA reads as TGTGCCAGCAGCTTAGGGCCCAACTATGGCTACACCTTC.